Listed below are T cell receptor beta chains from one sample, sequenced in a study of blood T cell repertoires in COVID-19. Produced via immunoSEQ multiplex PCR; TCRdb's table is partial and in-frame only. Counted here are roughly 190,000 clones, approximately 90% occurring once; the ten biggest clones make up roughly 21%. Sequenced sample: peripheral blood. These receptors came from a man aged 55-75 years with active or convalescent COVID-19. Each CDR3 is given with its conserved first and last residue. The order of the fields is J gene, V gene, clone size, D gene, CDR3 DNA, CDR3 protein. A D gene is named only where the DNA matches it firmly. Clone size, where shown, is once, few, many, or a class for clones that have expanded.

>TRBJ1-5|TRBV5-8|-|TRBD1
TGTGCCAGCAGCCGACAGGGGGCTTCCACTGTTAGCAATCAGCCCCAGCATTTT
CASSRQGASTVSNQPQHF
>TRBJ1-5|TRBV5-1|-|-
TGCGCCAGCAGCTTGGACTTCGATCAGCCCCAGCATTTT
CASSLDFDQPQHF
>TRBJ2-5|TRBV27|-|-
TGTGCCAGCAGTTTATCCAGGGGCTGGGAGACCCAGTACTTC
CASSLSRGWETQYF
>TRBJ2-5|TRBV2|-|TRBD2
TGTGCCAGCAGTTCCACTAGCGGGGGAGAAGAGACCCAGTACTTC
CASSSTSGGEETQYF
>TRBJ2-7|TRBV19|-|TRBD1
TGTGCCAGTAGTATTGGACCCCGGGACAGGGCCTACGAGCAGTACTTC
CASSIGPRDRAYEQYF
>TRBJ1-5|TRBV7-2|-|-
TGTGCCAGCAGCTTTAGTGGGGTGGGGGCTAGTCAGCCCCAGCATTTT
CASSFSGVGASQPQHF
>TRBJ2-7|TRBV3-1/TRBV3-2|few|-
TGTGCCAGCAGTTCCGGGACATCTTACGAGCAGTACTTC
CASSSGTSYEQYF
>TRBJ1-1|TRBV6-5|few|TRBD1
TGTGCCAGCATACTAAGACAGGGCGAAGCTTTCTTT
CASILRQGEAFF
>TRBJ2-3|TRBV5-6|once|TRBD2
TGTGCCAGCAGCGCCGGACTAGCGGGACTCAGGAGTACGCAGTATTTT
CASSAGLAGLRSTQYF
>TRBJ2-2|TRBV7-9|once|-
TGTGCCAGCAGCCCGAAAAAGGGGGCGAACACCGGGGAGCTGTTTTTT
CASSPKKGANTGELFF
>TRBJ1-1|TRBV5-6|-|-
TGTGCCAGCAGCCCAAGAACAGGTGTCACTGAAGCTTTCTTT
CASSPRTGVTEAFF